Each of the 32 T cell receptor beta chains below was sequenced from the same sample in a study of T cells in Graves' hyperthyroidism and ophthalmopathy. TCR beta CDR3 regions were amplified from RNA transcripts. The HTBI primer set was used in a first-round RT-PCR of the TCR CDR3. Via MiXCR, TCRdb re-called the multiplex PCR reads, giving one row per CDR3 protein. The sample includes hundreds of thousands of distinct CDR3 sequences, about 14% of them seen just once. Sequencing used blood. These receptors all stem from a woman aged 50 to 60 with Graves' ophthalmopathy.

The CDR3 region has the DNA TGTGCTAGTGTCCCCGATAGTTGGGCCAAAAACATTCAGTACTTC. Its translation: CASVPDSWAKNIQYF. This rearrangement joins TRBV12-5 to TRBJ2-4; D remains unclear. The CDR3 runs to 15 residues. Germline V lookup: CDR1 LGHNT, CDR2 FRNRAP. With 7 bases removed from V and 1 base from J, the gap between germline ends came to 14 bases.

A few counts support this clonotype. This sequence joins TRBV9 and TRBJ2-2; D is perhaps TRBD1 or TRBD2 (5 bases each). V was shortened by 3 bases and J by 1 base, with 16 bases between the two germline ends. CDR3 size: 17 residues. Germline CDR1 is SGDLS and CDR2 is YYNGEE. CDR3 in DNA: TGTGCCAGCAGCGCTCAAACCGGGACGGAGAACACCGGGGAGCTGTTTTTT. This translates into CASSAQTGTENTGELFF.

This clonotype was seen ten or more times. This rearrangement joins TRBV12-3 or TRBV12-4 to TRBJ2-7; D gene unclear. V was shortened by 5 bases and J by 3 bases, with 11 bases between the two germline ends. This CDR3 has 13 amino acids. The CDR3 nucleotides are TGTGCCAGCAGTGCGACTCCCGGCTACGAGCAGTACTTC. Its translation: CASSATPGYEQYF.

This clonotype has at least ten counts. The rearrangement links TRBV13 to TRBJ2-1, with D maybe TRBD1 (5 bases). This CDR3 contains 15 residues. From germline, CDR1 is PRHDT and CDR2 FYEKMQ (reference sequence). The ends were cut back, 1 base at V and 7 bases at J, with 14 bases in the middle. CDR3 residues: CASSLVAGLVNEQFF. DNA for the CDR3: TGTGCCAGCAGCTTAGTGGCAGGGTTAGTGAATGAGCAGTTCTTC.

Points on this clonotype: A read error is possible here, since a much larger clone lies one base away. DNA of the CDR3: TGTGCCAGCAGCATAGGCGGACAGGGTCCCCAAGAGACCCAGTACTTC. This codes for CASSIGGQGPQETQYF. This chain uses TRBV11-3 with TRBJ2-5, with 8 bases matching TRBD1. V was clipped by 5 bases and J by 1 base; unmatched bases: 9. Germline V gene sequence: CDR1 SGHNT, CDR2 YENEEA. This CDR3 contains 16 residues.

This clonotype came up many times. The V call is TRBV20-1, the J call TRBJ2-7, with D uncertain. V lost 6 bases and J lost 2, with 14 bases in between. The CDR3 has 13 residues. Germline values: CDR1 DFQATT, CDR2 SNEGSKA (reference sequence). CDR3 nucleotide sequence: TGCAGTGCGTCCCAGGCGGTGCCCTACGAGCAGTACTTC. Its protein product is CSASQAVPYEQYF.

This clonotype was seen repeatedly, ten times or more. The gene calls are TRBV7-2 and TRBJ2-5; D gene uncertain. The CDR3 consists of 12 residues. Germline values: CDR1 SGHTA, CDR2 FQGNSA. V lost 6 bases and J 1 base, leaving 6 bases between the germline ends. CDR3 coding DNA: TGTGCCAGCAGGAGACCCCAAGAGACCCAGTACTTC. Translated, it gives CASRRPQETQYF.

This clonotype has at least ten counts. This chain connects TRBV5-6 to TRBJ2-1; either TRBD1 or TRBD2 may supply D (9 bases each). Trimming removed 4 bases at V and 7 bases at J, with 33 bases between. This CDR3 spans 20 amino acids. Germline values: CDR1 SGHDT, CDR2 YYEEEE. CDR3 in amino acids: CASSVLQGARAGGPRNEQFF. The CDR3 DNA sequence: TGTGCCAGCAGCGTACTACAGGGGGCTAGGGCGGGAGGGCCACGGAATGAGCAGTTCTTC. Full variable domain (missing parts from reference TRBV5-6 and TRBJ2-1): DAGVTQSPTHLIKTRGQQVTLRCSPKSGHDTVSWYQQALGQGPQFIFQYYEEEERQRGNFPDRFSGHQFPNYSSELNVNALLLGDSALYLCASSVLQGARAGGPRNEQFFGPGTRLTVL.

The V and J genes are TRBV28 and TRBJ1-2; D gene uncertain. The V end was cut by 4 bases, the J end by 4 bases, with 13 bases between. Germline V gene data show CDR1 as MDHEN and CDR2 as SYDVKM. The CDR3 extends over 14 amino acids. The CDR3 loop reads CASSSTLTVYGYTF. DNA of the CDR3: TGTGCCAGCAGTTCCACCCTCACAGTCTATGGCTACACCTTC.

The genes are TRBV7-3 and TRBJ2-6; 8 bases are a match to TRBD1. Losses at the gene ends were 5 bases for V and 1 base for J; bases not matched to a gene: 10. Germline CDR1 is SGHTA and CDR2 is FQGTGA. The CDR3 runs to 18 residues. CDR3 sequence reads: CASSQGQGGFSGANVLTF. CDR3 DNA: TGTGCCAGCAGCCAAGGACAGGGTGGTTTTTCTGGGGCCAACGTCCTGACTTTC.

This clonotype was observed at least ten times. This chain links TRBV28 with TRBJ1-2, with D hard to call. V was cut by 10 bases and J by 3 bases, with 15 bases left in between. CDR3 length: 13 amino acids. Germline lookup yields CDR1 MDHEN and CDR2 SYDVKM. CDR3 residues: CATQRPGYYGYTF. The CDR3 nucleotides are TGTGCCACCCAACGCCCGGGGTACTATGGCTACACCTTC.

This clonotype was observed many times. V usage is TRBV28 and J usage is TRBJ2-4; 12 bases are shared with TRBD2. Losses at the gene ends were 2 bases for V and 1 base for J; bases not matched to a gene: 3. The CDR3 extends over 17 amino acids. Per germline, CDR1 MDHEN and CDR2 SYDVKM. CDR3 sequence (DNA): TGTGCCAGCAGTTTACGACTAGCGGGAGTTGCCAAAAACATTCAGTACTTC. Its translation: CASSLRLAGVAKNIQYF.

This clonotype came up many times. J is TRBJ1-4 and V is TRBV30, with 7 bases aligning to TRBD1. V gave up 3 bases and J gave up 5 bases; unmatched junction bases: 18. The CDR3 totals 18 residues. Germline assignment: CDR1 GTSNPN and CDR2 SVGIG (reference sequence). The CDR3 DNA reads as TGTGCCTGGAGCTTGGGGAGACTGGGGACAGACGTAAATGAAAAACTGTTTTTT. Translation: CAWSLGRLGTDVNEKLFF.

This clonotype showed up just once. The V gene is TRBV2, the J gene TRBJ2-2; maybe TRBD2 (6 bases). The V end lost 7 bases, the J end lost 0 bases, and 9 bases lay between the germline ends. The germline V gene encodes CDR1 SNHLY and CDR2 FYNNEI. CDR3 length equals 14 residues. The CDR3: CASTSATNTGELFF. DNA of the CDR3: TGTGCCAGCACTAGCGCGACGAACACCGGGGAGCTGTTTTTT.

This clonotype showed up many times. The rearrangement joins TRBV2 to TRBJ2-1; D is undetermined. Trimming stripped 6 bases from V and 6 bases from J, with 15 bases between. The CDR3 sequence is 14 residues long. The germline gives CDR1 SNHLY, CDR2 FYNNEI. For the CDR3, the DNA is TGTGCCAGCAGCAACCGCCCTGGCGGCAATGAGCAGTTCTTC. It specifies CASSNRPGGNEQFF.

This clonotype was picked up one time. The V and J genes are TRBV28 and TRBJ1-2, with no clear D. The ends were cut back, 4 bases at V and 8 bases at J, with 11 bases in the middle. CDR3 size: 12 residues. Germline V gene data show CDR1 as MDHEN and CDR2 as SYDVKM. The chain's CDR3 is CASSSRIGGYTF. In nucleotides, the CDR3 is TGTGCCAGCAGTTCCAGGATAGGAGGCTACACCTTC.

Only a few counts were recorded for this clonotype. This chain connects TRBV5-8 to TRBJ1-3; D is ambiguous. V was shortened by 6 bases and J by 0 bases, with 10 bases between the two germline ends. Germline V gives CDR1 SGHTS, CDR2 YDEGEE. The CDR3 is 14 amino acids. The CDR3 sequence: CASNSRGSGNTIYF. The CDR3 coding sequence is TGTGCCAGCAACTCGCGGGGCTCTGGAAACACCATATATTTT.

The rearrangement joins TRBV7-2 to TRBJ1-4, with D possibly TRBD1 on 5 matching bases. V lost 6 bases, J lost 7 bases, and 24 bases lay in between. The length of the CDR3 is 17 residues. Germline V lookup: CDR1 SGHTA, CDR2 FQGNSA. Here the CDR3 reads CASREGIAGMRVEKLFF. CDR3 sequence (DNA): TGTGCCAGCAGAGAGGGGATCGCAGGAATGCGAGTTGAAAAACTGTTTTTT. Full variable domain (missing parts from reference TRBV7-2 and TRBJ1-4): GAGVSQSPSNKVTEKGKDVELRCDPISGHTALYWYRQSLGQGLEFLIYFQGNSAPDKSGLPSDRFSAERTGGSVSTLTIQRTQQEDSAVYLCASREGIAGMRVEKLFFGSGTQLSVL.

This clonotype has at least ten counts. This chain joins TRBV28 and TRBJ2-7, with D unclear. V shed 2 bases and J shed 2 bases, with 13 bases lying between them. The CDR3 length is 15 residues. Germline V CDR1 and CDR2: MDHEN, SYDVKM. The CDR3 protein is CASSLQSAQPYEQYF. The CDR3 DNA sequence: TGTGCCAGCAGTTTACAGAGCGCACAACCCTACGAGCAGTACTTC.

This clonotype was seen a handful of times. The chain joins TRBV28 to TRBJ1-2; 8 bases agree with TRBD1. The V segment lost 4 bases and the J segment 7 bases; nucleotides outside the gene matches: 5. Germline V lookup: CDR1 MDHEN, CDR2 SYDVKM. This CDR3 is built from 13 residues. The CDR3 reads CASSYRGTFGYTF. CDR3 DNA sequence: TGTGCCAGCAGTTACAGGGGGACTTTTGGCTACACCTTC.

This clonotype has a count of ten or more. The chain is built from TRBV11-2 and TRBJ2-7; 9 bases match TRBD2. The CDR3 is 15 amino acids. Germline V gene lookup returns CDR1 SGHAT and CDR2 FQNNGV. V trimming: 0 bases; J trimming: 6 bases; junction bases outside the gene matches: 6. Here the CDR3 reads CASSLDFAGGGEQYF. The CDR3 DNA reads as TGTGCCAGCAGCTTAGATTTCGCGGGGGGGGGCGAGCAGTACTTC.

J is TRBJ2-5 and V is TRBV29-1, with D maybe TRBD1 (5 bases). Looked up from germline, CDR1 is SQVTM and CDR2 is ANQGSEA. Trimming pared 5 bases from V and 0 bases from J, leaving 16 bases between. The CDR3 sequence is 15 residues long. Here the CDR3 reads CSVLFTQGNQETQYF. Here the CDR3 DNA reads TGCAGCGTTCTCTTCACCCAGGGCAACCAAGAGACCCAGTACTTC.

This clonotype was observed many times. The CDR3 protein is CASSPTGINQPQHF. The CDR3 DNA reads TGTGCCAGCAGCCCAACAGGGATCAATCAGCCCCAGCATTTT. The chain has TRBV7-9 and TRBJ1-5; perhaps TRBD1 as D (6 bases). Germline lookup yields CDR1 SEHNR and CDR2 FQNEAQ (reference sequence). Trimming removed 5 bases at V and 3 bases at J, with 11 bases between. The CDR3 has 14 amino acids.

This clonotype was counted many times. The rearrangement joins TRBV30 to TRBJ2-7; D assignment may be TRBD1 or TRBD2 (5 bases each). The germline V and J ends were trimmed by 5 bases and 0 bases, with 8 bases remaining between them. CDR3 length: 12 amino acids. Germline CDR1 and CDR2: GTSNPN and SVGIG (reference sequence). CDR3 amino acids: CAWGGTSYEQYF. In DNA form, the CDR3 reads TGTGCCTGGGGGGGAACCTCCTACGAGCAGTACTTC.

The table lists this clonotype with a few counts. The chain joins TRBV20-1 to TRBJ1-2; 8 nucleotides agree with TRBD1. CDR3 length equals 13 residues. Germline CDR1 DFQATT, CDR2 SNEGSKA (reference sequence). With V trimmed by 3 bases and J by 4 bases, 4 bases remained unmatched. This CDR3 reads CSARTQGAYGYTF. For the CDR3, the DNA is TGCAGTGCTAGGACTCAGGGGGCCTATGGCTACACCTTC.

This clonotype came up many times. The chain couples TRBV7-3 to TRBJ2-1, with D perhaps given as TRBD1 or TRBD2 (6 bases each). CDR3 length: 18 amino acids. The germline gives CDR1 SGHTA, CDR2 FQGTGA. V lost 5 bases and J lost 5, with 25 bases in between. The CDR3 reads CASSGGGGGVVKHNEQFF. DNA of the CDR3: TGTGCCAGCAGCGGGGGAGGAGGGGGAGTGGTTAAGCACAATGAGCAGTTCTTC.

V is TRBV4-3 and J is TRBJ2-3; D is unresolved. CDR3 length: 16 residues. V lost 0 bases to trimming and J lost 1 base, with 11 bases between them. The germline gives CDR1 LGHNA, CDR2 YSLEER. The DNA for the CDR3 is TGCGCCAGCAGCCAAGATCGGTCAGTGCGCACAGATACGCAGTATTTT. Translation gives CASSQDRSVRTDTQYF.

This clonotype was observed many times. V usage is TRBV15 and J usage is TRBJ1-6; D unclear. Trimming took off 1 base at V and 9 bases at J, with 4 bases between the two ends. Germline values: CDR1 LNHNV, CDR2 YYDKDF (reference sequence). The CDR3 loop spans 12 amino acids. CDR3: CATSRGGSPLHF. CDR3 nucleotides: TGTGCCACCAGCAGAGGCGGTTCACCCCTCCACTTT.

The V gene is TRBV5-1, the J gene TRBJ2-2; no clear D. V lost 4 bases, J lost 5 bases, and 15 bases lay in between. This CDR3 region has 15 residues. CDR1 SGHRS and CDR2 YFSETQ come from the germline V gene. The CDR3 protein is CASSVPMGGTGELFF. The CDR3 nucleotides read TGCGCCAGCAGCGTGCCAATGGGTGGGACCGGGGAGCTGTTTTTT. Together with reference TRBV5-1 and TRBJ2-2, the CDR3 gives the full variable domain: KAGVTQTPRYLIKTRGQQVTLSCSPISGHRSVSWYQQTPGQGLQFLFEYFSETQRNKGNFPGRFSGRQFSNSRSEMNVSTLELGDSALYLCASSVPMGGTGELFFGEGSRLTVL.

This clonotype was observed a handful of times. V and J are TRBV19 and TRBJ2-1; 7 positions match TRBD1. Trimming removed 1 base from V and 5 bases from J; junction bases left unmatched: 5. Germline V CDR1 and CDR2: LNHDA, SQIVND (reference sequence). The CDR3 length is 15 residues. The CDR3 region has the DNA TGTGCCAGTAGTATAGGACAGGGAATAAACAATGAGCAGTTCTTC. Translated: CASSIGQGINNEQFF.

V is TRBV6-1 and J is TRBJ1-2, with a tentative D call TRBD1 (6 bases). V dropped 6 bases and J dropped 7 bases, with 21 bases sitting between them. This CDR3 region has 15 residues. Germline CDR1 and CDR2: MNHNS and SASEGT. CDR3 nucleotide sequence: TGTGCCAGCAGCCGGACAGAGGAAGGCTACTGTGGCTACACCTTC. This translates into CASSRTEEGYCGYTF.

This clonotype was recorded a few times. V and J are TRBV5-5 and TRBJ2-5; tentative D call: TRBD2 (5 bases). The CDR3 has 16 amino acids. Germline loops: CDR1 SGHKS, CDR2 YYEKEE (reference sequence). Trimming shortened V by 4 bases and J by 1 base, and 17 bases separated the two germline ends. CDR3 nucleotides: TGTGCCAGCAGCCCTCGGCCCCGACTATTCCAAGAGACCCAGTACTTC. This codes for CASSPRPRLFQETQYF.